The next 13 T cell receptor beta chains were all read from a single sample in a study of Ad26.COV2.S vaccination and SARS-CoV-2 variants. Some clones are missing from TCRdb's copy, which holds only in-frame ones; the method was immunoSEQ multiplex PCR. This table has some 370,000 clones, 83% appearing once. Sample treatment: around 19 received Ad26.COV2.S at low or high dose, single or two shots; a few received placebo; per-sample allocation not given. Repertoires come from day 63 after the first vaccine or placebo injection. The starting material was peripheral blood, obtained in a trial of Ad26.COV2.S vaccine versus placebo. These receptors were taken from a person between 18 and 60 years old who received the Ad26.COV2.S COVID-19 vaccine or a placebo.

The table lists this clone with a few counts. The V and J genes are TRBV19 and TRBJ1-3, with TRBD1 matching over 7 bases. Trimming took 0 bases from V and 4 from J; bases not matched to a gene: 6. Germline loops: CDR1 LNHDA, CDR2 SQIVND (reference sequence). This CDR3 spans 16 amino acids. The CDR3 is CASSIDHAGGGNTIYF. The CDR3 coding sequence is TGTGCCAGTAGTATAGATCACGCAGGGGGAGGAAACACCATATATTTT.

The chain combines TRBV7-6 with TRBJ2-1; D may be TRBD2 (6 bases). The CDR3 has 15 residues. Germline V gene sequence: CDR1 SGHVS, CDR2 FNYEAQ. V was clipped by 5 bases and J by 6 bases, with 17 bases between them. The CDR3 DNA follows: TGTGCCAGCAGCCCTTTTAGCGGACCGACCAATGAGCAGTTCTTC. Its protein product is CASSPFSGPTNEQFF. Based on the CDR3 plus reference TRBV7-6 and TRBJ2-1, the full variable domain is GAGVSQSPRYKVTKRGQDVALRCDPISGHVSLYWYRQALGQGPEFLTYFNYEAQQDKSGLPNDRFSAERPEGSISTLTIQRTEQRDSAMYRCASSPFSGPTNEQFFGPGTRLTVL.

This chain connects TRBV5-4 to TRBJ1-3; D ambiguous. CDR3 length: 18 amino acids. Germline V gene sequence: CDR1 SGHNT, CDR2 YYREEE (reference sequence). The V and J ends lost 0 bases and 0 bases respectively, with 16 bases between them. The CDR3 coding sequence is TGTGCCAGCAGCTTGGGGACCCACCGGGCCGTCTCTGGAAACACCATATATTTT. Translation gives CASSLGTHRAVSGNTIYF. The full variable domain, rest sourced from reference TRBV5-4 and TRBJ1-3, is ETGVTQSPTHLIKTRGQQVTLRCSSQSGHNTVSWYQQALGQGPQFIFQYYREEENGRGNFPPRFSGLQFPNYSSELNVNALELDDSALYLCASSLGTHRAVSGNTIYFGEGSWLTVV.

In regard to this clone: At one end, the junction sequence differs from germline, possibly due to a read error. This sequence joins TRBV2 and TRBJ2-5, with D possibly TRBD1 on 8 matching bases. The germline V gene has CDR1 SNHLY and CDR2 FYNNEI. The CDR3 is 14 amino acids. CDR3 DNA: TGTGCCACCAGTGAACAGGGGGGGCAAGAGACCCAGTACTTC. Its translation is CATSEQGGQETQYF.

The rearrangement links TRBV4-1 to TRBJ2-5; TRBD2 is a possible D gene (6 bases). Germline assignment: CDR1 MGHRA and CDR2 YSYEKL. Trimming left V 0 bases short and J 5 bases short, with 16 bases between. The CDR3 contains 16 residues. This CDR3 is CASSQDSRDGWETQYF. CDR3 DNA: TGCGCCAGCAGCCAAGATTCGCGGGATGGGTGGGAGACCCAGTACTTC.

Details on this clone: The sample contains more than one DNA sequence encoding this CDR3. V and J are TRBV6-5 and TRBJ1-1, with D possibly matching TRBD1 (5 bases). V dropped 6 bases and J dropped 2 bases, with 10 bases sitting between them. The CDR3 length is 13 residues. CDR1 and CDR2 (germline): MNHEY, SVGAGI. The CDR3 reads CASRETVNTEAFF. CDR3 DNA: TGTGCCAGCAGAGAGACAGTCAACACTGAAGCTTTCTTT.

The chain recombines TRBV5-1 with TRBJ2-7; D is undetermined. The ends were cut back, 0 bases at V and 7 bases at J, with 8 bases in the middle. Per germline, CDR1 SGHRS and CDR2 YFSETQ. The CDR3 is made up of 12 amino acids. CDR3 nucleotide sequence: TGCGCCAGCAGCTTGGGATCCGGGGAGCAGTACTTC. Encoded protein: CASSLGSGEQYF.

The chain uses TRBV30 and TRBJ2-7, with a tentative D call TRBD2 (5 bases). The CDR3 has 13 amino acids. Germline loops: CDR1 GTSNPN, CDR2 SVGIG (reference sequence). Written as DNA, the CDR3 is TGTGCTGCAACCGACGGGATCCGCTACGAGCAGTACTTC. Protein: CAATDGIRYEQYF.

This rearrangement joins TRBV19 to TRBJ2-2; 9 positions agree with TRBD1. The CDR3 is 16 amino acids. V lost 5 bases to trimming and J lost 5 bases; unmatched junction nucleotides: 9. Germline-derived CDR1 and CDR2 are LNHDA and SQIVND (reference sequence). The CDR3 loop reads CASSSVDRGDTGELFF. The CDR3 DNA reads as TGTGCCAGTAGTTCGGTGGACAGGGGTGATACCGGGGAGCTGTTTTTT.

V is TRBV29-1 and J is TRBJ1-2; D is undetermined. The germline gives CDR1 SQVTM, CDR2 ANQGSEA. The CDR3 sequence is 13 residues long. Trimming shortened V by 0 bases and J by 8 bases, and 13 bases separated the two germline ends. The CDR3: CSVEDGVREGYTF. The CDR3 bases are TGCAGCGTTGAAGACGGTGTGCGAGAAGGCTACACCTTC.

The chain joins TRBV27 to TRBJ1-2; unclear D gene. V was cut by 3 bases and J by 8 bases, with 13 bases left in between. Germline CDR1 and CDR2: MNHEY and SMNVEV (reference sequence). There are 13 residues in the CDR3. CDR3 loop: CASSFRSEWGYTF. The CDR3 DNA follows: TGTGCCAGCAGTTTTCGATCAGAGTGGGGCTACACCTTC.

The chain employs TRBV2 and TRBJ1-4; the D gene is possibly TRBD1 (6 bases). The CDR3 runs 14 residues. Germline values: CDR1 SNHLY, CDR2 FYNNEI. V was trimmed by 2 bases and J by 7 bases, leaving 11 bases between them. CDR3 coding DNA: TGTGCCAGCAGTGAACACCTAGGGGGTGAAAAACTGTTTTTT. Translation gives CASSEHLGGEKLFF.

CDR3 coding DNA: TGTGCCAGCAGCTTGGATGCAGGTCGAGCCCTCTATGGCTACACCTTC. This translates into CASSLDAGRALYGYTF. The chain uses TRBV5-4 and TRBJ1-2, with D hard to call. The length of the CDR3 is 16 residues. The V gene's germline CDR1 is SGHNT and CDR2 YYREEE (reference sequence). Trimming took 0 bases from V and 4 from J, leaving 16 bases between them.